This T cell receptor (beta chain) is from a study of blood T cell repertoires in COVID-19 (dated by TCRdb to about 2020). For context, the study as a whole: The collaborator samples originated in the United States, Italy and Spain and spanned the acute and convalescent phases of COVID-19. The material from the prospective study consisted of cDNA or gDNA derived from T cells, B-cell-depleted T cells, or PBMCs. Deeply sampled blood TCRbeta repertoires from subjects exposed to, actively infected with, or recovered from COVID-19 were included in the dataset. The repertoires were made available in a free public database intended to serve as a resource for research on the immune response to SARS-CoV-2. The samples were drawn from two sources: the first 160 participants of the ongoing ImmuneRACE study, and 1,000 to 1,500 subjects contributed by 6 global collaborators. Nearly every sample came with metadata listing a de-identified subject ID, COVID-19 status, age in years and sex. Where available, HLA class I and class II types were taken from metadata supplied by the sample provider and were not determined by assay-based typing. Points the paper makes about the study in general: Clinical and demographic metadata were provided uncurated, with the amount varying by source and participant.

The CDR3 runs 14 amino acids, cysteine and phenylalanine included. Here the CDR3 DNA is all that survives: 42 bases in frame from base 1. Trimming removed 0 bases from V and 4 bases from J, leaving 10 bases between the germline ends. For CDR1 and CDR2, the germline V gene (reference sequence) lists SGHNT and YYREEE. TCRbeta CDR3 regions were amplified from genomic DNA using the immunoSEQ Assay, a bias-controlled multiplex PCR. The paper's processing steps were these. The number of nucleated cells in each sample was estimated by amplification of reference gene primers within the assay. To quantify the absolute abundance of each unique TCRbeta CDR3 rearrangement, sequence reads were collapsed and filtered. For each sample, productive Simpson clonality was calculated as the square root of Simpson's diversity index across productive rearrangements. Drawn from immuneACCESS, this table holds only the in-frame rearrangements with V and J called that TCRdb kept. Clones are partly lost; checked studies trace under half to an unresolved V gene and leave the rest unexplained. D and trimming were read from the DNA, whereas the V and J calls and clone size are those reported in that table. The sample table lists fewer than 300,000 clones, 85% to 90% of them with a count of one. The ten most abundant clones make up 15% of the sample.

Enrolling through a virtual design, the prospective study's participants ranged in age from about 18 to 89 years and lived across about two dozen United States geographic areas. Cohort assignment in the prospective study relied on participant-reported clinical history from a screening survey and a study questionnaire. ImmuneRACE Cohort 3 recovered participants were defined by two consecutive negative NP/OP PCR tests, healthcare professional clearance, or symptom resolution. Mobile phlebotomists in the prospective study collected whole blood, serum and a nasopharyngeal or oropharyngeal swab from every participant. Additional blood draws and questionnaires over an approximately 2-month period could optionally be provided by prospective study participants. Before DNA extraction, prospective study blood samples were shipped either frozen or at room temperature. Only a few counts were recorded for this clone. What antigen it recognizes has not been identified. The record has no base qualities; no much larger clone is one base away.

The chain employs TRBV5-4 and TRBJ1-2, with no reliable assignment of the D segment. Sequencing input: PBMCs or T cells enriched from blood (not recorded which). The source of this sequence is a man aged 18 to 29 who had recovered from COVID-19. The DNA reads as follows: TGTGCCAGCAGCTTGGATGGTAAGAGCTATGGCTACACCTTC. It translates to CASSLDGKSYGYTF. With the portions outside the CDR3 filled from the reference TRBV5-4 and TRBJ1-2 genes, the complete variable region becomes ETGVTQSPTHLIKTRGQQVTLRCSSQSGHNTVSWYQQALGQGPQFIFQYYREEENGRGNFPPRFSGLQFPNYSSELNVNALELDDSALYLCASSLDGKSYGYTFGSGTRLTVV.